The source of this T cell receptor (beta chain) is a study of T cells after yellow fever vaccination. MiXCR was run by TCRdb on the 5' RACE reads, yielding one entry per CDR3 protein. The data hold 100,000 to 150,000 distinct CDR3 sequences, with 7.5% to 10% observed a single time. The CDR3 runs 15 residues. The V gene end was trimmed by 4 bases and the J gene end by 7 bases; junction bases not matched to a gene: 12. This clonotype has a count of ten or more. Antigen unknown. Study-level points and caveats: Most primary-vaccination clones recurred post-booster (roughly 97% CD4, around 88% CD8). CD4 and CD8 compartments shared a small share of clonotypes, likely from convergent recombination. Abundant clonotypes (contaminants from the bulk population) could be present in FACS-sorted repertoires.

The input for sequencing was CD8+ T cells sorted from PBMCs, taken on the day of the yellow fever booster vaccination. This rearrangement joins TRBV12-3 or TRBV12-4 to TRBJ1-2; TRBD1 aligns across 7 bases. This clonotype originated in a man younger than 35 who received the YFV17D yellow fever vaccine. This CDR3 reads CASSSRGLAGGGYTF. The CDR3 DNA reads TGTGCCAGCAGTTCAAGGGGGCTCGCGGGTGGTGGCTACACCTTC.